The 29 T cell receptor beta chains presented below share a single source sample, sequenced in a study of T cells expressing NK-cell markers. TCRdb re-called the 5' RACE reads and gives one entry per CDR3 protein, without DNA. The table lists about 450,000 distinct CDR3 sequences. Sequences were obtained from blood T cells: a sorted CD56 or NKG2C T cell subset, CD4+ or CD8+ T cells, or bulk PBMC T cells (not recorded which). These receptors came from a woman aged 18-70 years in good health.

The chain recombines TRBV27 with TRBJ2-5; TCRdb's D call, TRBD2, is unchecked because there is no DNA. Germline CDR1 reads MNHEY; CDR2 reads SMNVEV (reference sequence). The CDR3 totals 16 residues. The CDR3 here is CASSLVVGMGQETQYF.

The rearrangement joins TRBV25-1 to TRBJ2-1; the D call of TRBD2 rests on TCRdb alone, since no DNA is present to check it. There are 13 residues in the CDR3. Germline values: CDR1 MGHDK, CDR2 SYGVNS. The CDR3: CASMNGGEDEQFF.

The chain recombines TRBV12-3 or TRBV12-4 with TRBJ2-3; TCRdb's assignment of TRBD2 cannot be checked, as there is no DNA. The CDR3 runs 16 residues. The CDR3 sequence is CASSAGTSGKMDTQYF.

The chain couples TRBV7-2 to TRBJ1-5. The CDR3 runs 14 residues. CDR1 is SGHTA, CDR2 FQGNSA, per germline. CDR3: CASSLVGSSGPQHF.

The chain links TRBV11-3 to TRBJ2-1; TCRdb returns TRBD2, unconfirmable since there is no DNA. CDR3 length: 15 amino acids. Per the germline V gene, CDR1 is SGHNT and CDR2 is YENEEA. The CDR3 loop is CASSPPRARRNEQFF.

CDR3 amino acids: CASSNGTSEAFF. The genes are TRBV7-9 and TRBJ1-1. The CDR3 is made up of 12 amino acids. CDR1 and CDR2 from the germline V gene are SEHNR and FQNEAQ (reference sequence).

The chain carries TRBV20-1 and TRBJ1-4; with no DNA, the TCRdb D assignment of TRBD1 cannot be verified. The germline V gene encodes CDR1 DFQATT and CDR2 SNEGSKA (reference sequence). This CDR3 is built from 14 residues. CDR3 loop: CSAREGGPGEKLFF.

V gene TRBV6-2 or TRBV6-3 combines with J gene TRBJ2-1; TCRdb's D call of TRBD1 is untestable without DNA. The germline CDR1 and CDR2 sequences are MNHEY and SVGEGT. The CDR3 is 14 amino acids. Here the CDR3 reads CASRPGHIYNEQFF.

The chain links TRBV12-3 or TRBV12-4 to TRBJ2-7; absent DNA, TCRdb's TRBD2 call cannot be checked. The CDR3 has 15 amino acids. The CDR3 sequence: CASSPTRRSSYEQYF.

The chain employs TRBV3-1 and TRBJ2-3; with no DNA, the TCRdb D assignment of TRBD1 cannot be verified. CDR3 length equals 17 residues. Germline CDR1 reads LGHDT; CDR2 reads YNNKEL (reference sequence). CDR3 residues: CASSQDLQGAFSDTQYF.

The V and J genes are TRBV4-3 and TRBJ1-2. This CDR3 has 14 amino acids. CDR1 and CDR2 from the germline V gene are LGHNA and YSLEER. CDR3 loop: CASSQAHQVGGYTF.

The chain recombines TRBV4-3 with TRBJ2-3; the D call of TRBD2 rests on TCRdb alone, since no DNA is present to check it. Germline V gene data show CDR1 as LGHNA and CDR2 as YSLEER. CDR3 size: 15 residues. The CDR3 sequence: CASSQERGLGDTQYF.

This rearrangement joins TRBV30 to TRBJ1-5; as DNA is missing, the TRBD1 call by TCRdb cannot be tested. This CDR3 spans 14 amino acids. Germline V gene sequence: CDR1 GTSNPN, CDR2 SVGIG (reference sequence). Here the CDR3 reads CAWDEGANSQPQHF.

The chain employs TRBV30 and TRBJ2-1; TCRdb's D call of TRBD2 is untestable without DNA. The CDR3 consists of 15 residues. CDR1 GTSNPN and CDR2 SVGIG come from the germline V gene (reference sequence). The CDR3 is CAWGLAASSYNEQFF.

CDR3 loop: CASSLRVATNYGYTF. The chain couples TRBV7-2 to TRBJ1-2; TCRdb returns TRBD1, unconfirmable since there is no DNA. This CDR3 is built from 15 residues. The germline V gene encodes CDR1 SGHTA and CDR2 FQGNSA.

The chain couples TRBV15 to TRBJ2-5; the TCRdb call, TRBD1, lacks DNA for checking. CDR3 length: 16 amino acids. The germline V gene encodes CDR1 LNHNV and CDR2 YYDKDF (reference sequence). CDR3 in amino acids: CATSRDRGGPLVSQYF.

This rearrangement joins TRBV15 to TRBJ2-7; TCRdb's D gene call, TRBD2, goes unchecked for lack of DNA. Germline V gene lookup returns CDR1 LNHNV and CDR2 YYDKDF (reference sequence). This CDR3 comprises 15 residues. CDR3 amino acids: CATSRELAGTYEQYF.

The CDR3: CSAPSRQGADTQYF. The rearrangement uses TRBV20-1 and TRBJ2-3; no DNA is available, so the TRBD1 call from TCRdb remains unchecked. Germline V gene lookup returns CDR1 DFQATT and CDR2 SNEGSKA (reference sequence). The CDR3 totals 14 residues.

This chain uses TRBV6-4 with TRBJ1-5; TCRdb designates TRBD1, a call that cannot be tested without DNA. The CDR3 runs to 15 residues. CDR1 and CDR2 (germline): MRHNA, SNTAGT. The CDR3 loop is CASTRPGTCCQPQHF.

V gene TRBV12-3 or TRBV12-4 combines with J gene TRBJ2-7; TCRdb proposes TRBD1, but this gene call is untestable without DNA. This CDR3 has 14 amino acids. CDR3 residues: CASSPFTGGSEQYF.

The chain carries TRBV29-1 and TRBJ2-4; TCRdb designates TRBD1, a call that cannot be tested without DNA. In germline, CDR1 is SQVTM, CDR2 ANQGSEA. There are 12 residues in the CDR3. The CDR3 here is CSANRGHNIQYF.

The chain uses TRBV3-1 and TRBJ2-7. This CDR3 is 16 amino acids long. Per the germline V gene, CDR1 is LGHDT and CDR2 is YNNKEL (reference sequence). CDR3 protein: CASSQAWTGSSYEQYF.

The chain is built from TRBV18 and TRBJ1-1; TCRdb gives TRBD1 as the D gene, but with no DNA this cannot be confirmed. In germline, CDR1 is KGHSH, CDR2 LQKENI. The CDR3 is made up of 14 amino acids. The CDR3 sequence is CASSRDRMNTEAFF.

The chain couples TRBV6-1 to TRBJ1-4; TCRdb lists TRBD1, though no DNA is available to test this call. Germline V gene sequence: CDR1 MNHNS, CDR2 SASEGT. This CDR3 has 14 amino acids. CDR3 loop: CAGGGTRAFEKLFF.

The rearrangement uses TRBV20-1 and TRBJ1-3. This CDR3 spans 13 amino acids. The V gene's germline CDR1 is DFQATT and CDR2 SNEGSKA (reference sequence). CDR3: CSAAGNSGNTIYF.

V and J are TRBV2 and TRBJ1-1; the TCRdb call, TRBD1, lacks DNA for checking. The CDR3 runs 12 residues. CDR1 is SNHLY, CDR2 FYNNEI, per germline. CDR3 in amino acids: CATGPANTEAFF.

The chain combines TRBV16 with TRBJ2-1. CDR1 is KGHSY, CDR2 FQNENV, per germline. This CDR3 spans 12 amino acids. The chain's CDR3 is CASSQWVNEQFF.

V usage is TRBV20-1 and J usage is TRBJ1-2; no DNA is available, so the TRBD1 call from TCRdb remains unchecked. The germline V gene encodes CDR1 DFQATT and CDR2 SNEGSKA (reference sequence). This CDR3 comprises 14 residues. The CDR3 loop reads CSAASGFGGYGYTF.

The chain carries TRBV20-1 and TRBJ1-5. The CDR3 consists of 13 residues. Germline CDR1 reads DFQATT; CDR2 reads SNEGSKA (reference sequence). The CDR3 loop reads CSAMEGSNQPQHF.